This T cell receptor beta chain stems from a study of neurological immune-mediated disorders. This clonotype was seen repeatedly, ten times or more. What it recognizes is unknown. The starting material, 2 million PBMCs stored at -80 C, gave rise to the unsorted libraries. The authors made cDNA by 5'RACE with 10-nucleotide random UMIs. TCRdb passed the 5' RACE reads through MiXCR, listing each CDR3 protein once. In the table there are tens of thousands of distinct CDR3 sequences, 2% to 3% of which are singletons. The CDR3 contains 13 residues. Germline assignment: CDR1 SGHDT and CDR2 YYEEEE. V trimming: 6 bases; J trimming: 6 bases; junction bases outside the gene matches: 7. The study's findings and limits: HTLV-1-associated myelopathy had the most TCR clonal expansion, and multiple sclerosis had the least, less than healthy controls. Phylogenetically, 18 of 34 multiple sclerosis patients' repertoires fell into one related-CDR3 cluster, a possible signature.

The sample consisted of PBMCs. The chain couples TRBV5-6 to TRBJ2-7; 9 bases are a match to TRBD1. The sequence was collected from a man aged 45 to 65 with multiple sclerosis. CDR3 DNA: TGTGCCAGCACGGGACAGGGTAAGGCCGAGCAGTACTTC. Protein product: CASTGQGKAEQYF. The whole variable domain, remainder taken from reference TRBV5-6 and TRBJ2-7, is DAGVTQSPTHLIKTRGQQVTLRCSPKSGHDTVSWYQQALGQGPQFIFQYYEEEERQRGNFPDRFSGHQFPNYSSELNVNALLLGDSALYLCASTGQGKAEQYFGPGTRLTVT.